The 8 T cell receptor beta chains below were found in one sample sequenced in a study of blood T cell repertoires in COVID-19. Libraries were prepared by immunoSEQ multiplex PCR; TCRdb keeps only in-frame clonotypes and omits some of them. The sample gives 130,000 to 150,000 clones, 70% to 90% of which show up once; 6.5% to 9.5% is in the top ten. Sequences were obtained from peripheral blood. All receptors derive from a woman in her fifties or sixties with COVID-19, enrolled during active disease.

The chain links TRBV6-6 to TRBJ2-7; 7 nucleotides line up with TRBD2. The V gene end was trimmed by 1 base and the J gene end by 3 bases; junction bases not matched to a gene: 3. The CDR3 has 14 amino acids. Germline loops: CDR1 MNHNY, CDR2 SVGAGI (reference sequence). CDR3 loop: CASSYWSGVYEQYF. CDR3 DNA: TGTGCCAGCAGTTACTGGAGCGGGGTCTACGAGCAGTACTTC.

The rearrangement links TRBV4-2 to TRBJ1-1, with 10 positions matching TRBD1. This CDR3 has 17 residues. The trim removed 0 bases at V and 6 bases at J, leaving 10 bases unmatched. CDR1 is LGHNA, CDR2 YNFKEQ, per germline. CDR3 in DNA: TGTGCCAGCAGCCAAGACCATACCGGGACAGGGGCATCTGAAGCTTTCTTT. Translating gives CASSQDHTGTGASEAFF.

The chain has TRBV2 and TRBJ2-7; 8 positions agree with TRBD1. Germline CDR1 reads SNHLY; CDR2 reads FYNNEI. V dropped 6 bases and J dropped 0; count of bases not matched to a gene: 10. The CDR3 is 16 residues long. The CDR3 protein is CASRAPGRGPSYEQYF. The CDR3 bases are TGTGCCAGCAGGGCCCCGGGCAGGGGGCCCTCCTACGAGCAGTACTTC.

This clone has a single count. The rearrangement uses TRBV19 and TRBJ2-3, with TRBD1 matching 7 bases. Unmatched junction bases numbered 5, after V lost 10 bases and J lost 1 base. CDR3 length: 13 amino acids. From germline, CDR1 is LNHDA and CDR2 SQIVND (reference sequence). The CDR3, as DNA: TGTGCCATAGGTGGGACAGGCACAGATACGCAGTATTTT. This encodes CAIGGTGTDTQYF.

The rearrangement uses TRBV21-1 and TRBJ1-5. TRBV21-1 is tagged as a pseudogene. There are 18 residues in the CDR3. The CDR3 reads CASSMGGGNGWSNQPQHF. DNA of the CDR3: TGTGCCAGCAGCATGGGAGGTGGGAATGGATGGAGCAATCAGCCCCAGCATTTT.

The rearrangement joins TRBV5-1 to TRBJ1-2; possibly TRBD1 for D (6 bases). V was cut by 4 bases and J by 3 bases, with 13 bases left in between. Germline CDR1 SGHRS, CDR2 YFSETQ. The CDR3 covers 14 residues. CDR3 bases: TGCGCCAGCAGCCCGACGGGGGGCGACTATGGCTACACCTTC. Residues: CASSPTGGDYGYTF.

The chain links TRBV6-5 to TRBJ2-7; TRBD1 aligns across 7 bases. CDR3 length: 15 residues. V lost 6 bases to trimming and J lost 3 bases; unmatched junction nucleotides: 11. Germline CDR1 is MNHEY and CDR2 is SVGAGI. In DNA form, the CDR3 reads TGTGCCAGCAGCCCCCTCCGACAGGGACACTACGAGCAGTACTTC. This codes for CASSPLRQGHYEQYF.

The chain employs TRBV5-1 and TRBJ1-2; D may be TRBD1 (6 bases). This CDR3 has 14 residues. CDR1 and CDR2 (germline): SGHRS, YFSETQ. V lost 1 base and J lost 3, with 10 bases in between. This CDR3 reads CASSLFEGDYGYTF. As DNA, the CDR3 is TGCGCCAGCAGCTTGTTTGAGGGGGACTATGGCTACACCTTC.